The present entry profiles one T cell receptor (beta chain) with its context. Its antigen is unidentified. In the original analysis: Because ImmunoSEQ provided only junction sequences with no quality scores, the filtering differed. The repertoire was sequenced with immunoSEQ multiplex PCR; TCRdb's copy has only in-frame clones and lacks some. That table gives V, J and clone size, and the DNA gave D and trimming. The sample yields some 2,100,000 clones, approximately 94% seen once. This sample was taken from a study of shared clonotypes between healthy human individuals. General study points: In the sorted subsets, rarefaction showed sequencing was incomplete despite large depth. Approximately 5.1% was the fraction of naive CD4 clonotypes found shared across four donors.

The CDR3 extends over 16 amino acids. Unmatched junction bases numbered 6, after V lost 1 base and J lost 2 bases. Germline V gene data show CDR1 as SGHVS and CDR2 as FNYEAQ. Every donor was a Caucasian adult from Nashville, Tennessee. The sequence derives from a man younger than 35 in good health. The sequenced sample consisted of naive CD4+ T cells sorted from blood. Subset denoted: CD45RA+ positively selected. This chain connects TRBV7-6 to TRBJ1-2; 8 bases are a match to TRBD1. CDR3 amino acids: CASSLGAGGVNYGYTF. The DNA of the CDR3 is TGTGCCAGCAGCTTAGGCGCAGGGGGCGTGAACTATGGCTACACCTTC.